This TCR beta chain is from a study of T cells generated in artificial thymic organoids. Artificial thymic organoids aggregated human hematopoietic stem and progenitor cells with human DLL1-expressing MS5 murine stromal cells. The seeding cells were CD34+CD3- hematopoietic stem and progenitor cells purified by FACS to remove T cells. A remark on this clonotype: Its specificity is not known.

TCRalpha and TCRbeta libraries were amplified separately by semi-nested PCR with TRAC or TRBC reverse primers. TCRdb reprocessed the 5' RACE reads with MiXCR, giving one entry per CDR3 protein. Of 7,000 to 8,500 distinct CDR3 sequences listed, roughly a quarter are singletons. Germline V gives CDR1 KGHDR, CDR2 SFDVKD. The CDR3 consists of 13 residues. V was pared by 2 bases and J by 1 base, with 4 bases between. The chain uses TRBV24-1 and TRBJ1-1; D is ambiguous. The sample taken for sequencing was naive CD8+ T cells grown in artificial thymic organoids from cord blood stem and progenitor cells. Subset denoted: CD3+TCRalphabeta+CD8SP T cells; for blood, CD45RO-CCR7+ naive CD8+ T cells. The source is a human donor who gave cord blood stem cells for thymic organoid culture, a cardiac surgery patient who gave postnatal thymus, or a blood donor (not recorded which). The DNA for the CDR3 is TGTGCCACCAGTGATTGGAAGAACACTGAAGCTTTCTTT. Encoded protein: CATSDWKNTEAFF.